The 27 T cell receptor beta chains given below trace back to one sample, sequenced in a study of blood T cell repertoires in COVID-19. Assay used: immunoSEQ multiplex PCR; TCRdb lists only in-frame clones, some missing. Here the sample spans about 400,000 clones, about 89% being singletons. Sequenced: peripheral blood. Every receptor here comes from a man aged 40-55 years with acute or convalescent COVID-19.

This clone is a singleton in its sample. The V gene is TRBV11-2, the J gene TRBJ1-2; D gene uncertain. V was trimmed by 0 bases and J by 1 base, leaving 9 bases between them. The CDR3 consists of 15 residues. CDR1 is SGHAT, CDR2 FQNNGV, per germline. The CDR3 coding sequence is TGTGCCAGCAGCTTAGATTGGAGTAGTAACTATGGCTACACCTTC. It is translated as CASSLDWSSNYGYTF.

The chain has TRBV9 and TRBJ1-1; 12 bases map to TRBD1. Germline CDR1 and CDR2: SGDLS and YYNGEE. J gave up 11 bases and V 2 bases, and 4 bases lay outside the gene matches. There are 13 residues in the CDR3. CDR3 sequence (DNA): TGTGCCAGCAGCGTTTGGGACAGGGGGCTTGCTTTCTTT. Translating gives CASSVWDRGLAFF.

The chain links TRBV30 to TRBJ1-2; D may be TRBD1 (6 bases). The CDR3 extends over 14 amino acids. Germline V lookup: CDR1 GTSNPN, CDR2 SVGIG (reference sequence). V gave up 0 bases and J gave up 8 bases, with 16 bases separating them. The CDR3 DNA reads as TGTGCCTGGAGTGTACTTTGGGGGCTTGAGGGCTACACCTTC. It translates to CAWSVLWGLEGYTF.

The chain employs TRBV7-3 and TRBJ2-1; possible D gene TRBD2, 5 bases. CDR3 size: 15 residues. V lost 3 bases, J lost 4 bases, and 13 bases lay in between. The germline V gene encodes CDR1 SGHTA and CDR2 FQGTGA. The CDR3 coding sequence is TGTGCCAGCAGCTTGTCAGCGGCCAATTACAATGAGCAGTTCTTC. The encoded protein is CASSLSAANYNEQFF.

J is TRBJ1-5 and V is TRBV6-6, with TRBD1 matching 8 bases. The CDR3 runs to 17 residues. CDR1 is MNHNY, CDR2 SVGAGI, per germline (reference sequence). The trim removed 6 bases at V and 3 bases at J, leaving 13 bases unmatched. CDR3 bases: TGTGCCAGCAGCCGAGATGTGACAGGGGTTGACAATCAGCCCCAGCATTTT. Its protein is CASSRDVTGVDNQPQHF.

This chain joins TRBV27 and TRBJ2-2, with 7 bases matching TRBD1. V was clipped by 6 bases and J by 6 bases; unmatched bases: 10. Germline V gives CDR1 MNHEY, CDR2 SMNVEV (reference sequence). The CDR3 consists of 15 residues. DNA of the CDR3: TGTGCCAGCAGGGGGTCCGGGACAGCTCCCGGGGAGCTGTTTTTT. It encodes CASRGSGTAPGELFF.

The gene calls are TRBV12-5 and TRBJ2-3; 8 bases are shared with TRBD2. J lost 5 bases, V lost 1 base, and 8 bases had no gene match. This CDR3 region has 16 residues. Germline CDR1 LGHNT, CDR2 FRNRAP. The CDR3 region has the DNA TGTGCTAGTGGTTTGGAGCTAGCGGGTGGTAAAGATACGCAGTATTTT. Its translation is CASGLELAGGKDTQYF.

The genes are TRBV28 and TRBJ2-5; a weak D match, TRBD1 (5 bases). Germline CDR1 MDHEN, CDR2 SYDVKM. The V end lost 6 bases, the J end lost 7 bases, and 33 bases lay between the germline ends. The CDR3 has 19 residues. As DNA, the CDR3 is TGTGCCAGCAGCCGGATGGGGCCCTTCAGAAAGACAGAAGCAGTGACCCAGTACTTC. This translates into CASSRMGPFRKTEAVTQYF.

This clone occurred once. The chain couples TRBV28 to TRBJ1-2; tentative D call: TRBD1 (5 bases). This CDR3 region has 13 residues. The ends were cut back, 6 bases at V and 1 base at J, with 9 bases in the middle. Germline-derived CDR1 and CDR2 are MDHEN and SYDVKM. The CDR3 DNA follows: TGTGCCAGCAGCCCTGACAGTAACTATGGCTACACCTTC. Its translation: CASSPDSNYGYTF.

V gene TRBV12-5 combines with J gene TRBJ2-5, with D unresolved. Germline V gives CDR1 LGHNT, CDR2 FRNRAP. V was cut by 1 base and J by 5 bases, with 8 bases left in between. The CDR3 consists of 13 residues. CDR3 loop: CASGLAVPETQYF. CDR3 sequence (DNA): TGTGCTAGTGGTTTGGCGGTGCCGGAGACCCAGTACTTC.

The chain combines TRBV2 with TRBJ2-2, with D tentatively TRBD1 (6 bases). From germline, CDR1 is SNHLY and CDR2 FYNNEI. There are 14 residues in the CDR3. V lost 8 bases to trimming and J lost 0 bases, with 10 bases between them. This CDR3 reads CASSGAPNTGELFF. DNA of the CDR3: TGTGCCAGCTCAGGGGCCCCGAACACCGGGGAGCTGTTTTTT.

This sequence joins TRBV19 and TRBJ2-1; D is undetermined. Per germline, CDR1 LNHDA and CDR2 SQIVND (reference sequence). The length of the CDR3 is 12 residues. Trimming removed 4 bases at V and 9 bases at J, with 10 bases between. CDR3 sequence (DNA): TGTGCCAGTAGTACGAGCAGGCGTGAGCAGTTCTTC. As protein: CASSTSRREQFF.

The chain combines TRBV14 with TRBJ1-2, with D tentatively TRBD1 (5 bases). The CDR3 spans 16 residues. CDR1 and CDR2 from the germline V gene are SGHDN and FVKESK. Trimming cost V 0 bases and J 5 bases, with 16 bases left between them. The CDR3 here is CASSQDWRGRGYGYTF. The CDR3 DNA follows: TGTGCCAGCAGCCAAGATTGGAGGGGACGAGGGTATGGCTACACCTTC.

The chain links TRBV11-2 to TRBJ2-7, with D unclear. CDR1 and CDR2 (germline): SGHAT, FQNNGV. The V end lost 2 bases, the J end lost 3 bases, and 11 bases lay between the germline ends. This CDR3 spans 14 amino acids. CDR3 DNA: TGTGCCAGCAGCTTAAAACCGCGGTACTACGAGCAGTACTTC. Residues: CASSLKPRYYEQYF. Full variable domain (missing parts from reference TRBV11-2 and TRBJ2-7): EAGVAQSPRYKIIEKRQSVAFWCNPISGHATLYWYQQILGQGPKLLIQFQNNGVVDDSQLPKDRFSAERLKGVDSTLKIQPAKLEDSAVYLCASSLKPRYYEQYFGPGTRLTVT.

The genes are TRBV7-8 and TRBJ1-2; D unclear. The CDR3 is made up of 15 amino acids. In germline, CDR1 is SGHVS, CDR2 FQNEAQ. Deletions cut 0 bases from V and 6 bases from J, with 14 bases between. The CDR3 loop is CASSLAARPSDGYTF. The CDR3 nucleotides read TGTGCCAGCAGCTTAGCGGCCAGGCCCTCGGATGGCTACACCTTC.

The chain joins TRBV6-5 to TRBJ2-2, with D possibly TRBD2 on 6 matching bases. Germline CDR1 and CDR2: MNHEY and SVGAGI. V lost 5 bases to trimming and J lost 1 base, with 11 bases between them. The CDR3 covers 15 residues. The CDR3 nucleotides are TGTGCCAGCAGTCCCCCCGGGGGGAACACCGGGGAGCTGTTTTTT. Protein product: CASSPPGGNTGELFF.

In its sample, this clone was seen once. The V and J genes are TRBV5-1 and TRBJ2-7; tentatively, D is TRBD2 (5 bases). CDR1 is SGHRS, CDR2 YFSETQ, per germline. V lost 3 bases, J lost 3 bases, and 19 bases lay in between. The CDR3 has 16 residues. In nucleotides, the CDR3 is TGCGCCAGCAGCTCCGACCAGCGGCGGGCGGGCTACGAGCAGTACTTC. Protein product: CASSSDQRRAGYEQYF.

This clone was detected a few times. CDR3 nucleotides: TGTGCCTGGAGTGGGCGTCGGGAGTTGTCACCCCTCCACTTT. It specifies CAWSGRRELSPLHF. The rearrangement links TRBV30 to TRBJ1-6; D is unresolved. With 1 base removed from V and 10 bases from J, the gap between germline ends came to 14 bases. CDR1 is GTSNPN, CDR2 SVGIG, per germline (reference sequence). This CDR3 region has 14 residues. Variable domain in full (rest from reference TRBV30 and TRBJ1-6): SQTIHQWPATLVQPVGSPLSLECTVEGTSNPNLYWYRQAAGRGLQLLFYSVGIGQISSEVPQNLSASRPQDRQFILSSKKLLLSDSGFYLCAWSGRRELSPLHFGNGTRLTVT.

V and J are TRBV4-3 and TRBJ1-5; D remains ambiguous. Germline V gene sequence: CDR1 LGHNA, CDR2 YSLEER. V was pared by 3 bases and J by 6 bases, with 15 bases between. This CDR3 comprises 15 residues. CDR3 protein: CASSQIRGRGQPQHF. CDR3 DNA: TGCGCCAGCAGCCAGATCCGCGGGCGAGGTCAGCCCCAGCATTTT.

The V gene is TRBV5-1, the J gene TRBJ2-5; TRBD2 agrees at 7 bases. The length of the CDR3 is 13 residues. Per the germline V gene, CDR1 is SGHRS and CDR2 is YFSETQ. The junction had 5 bases not matched to a gene; V was cut back by 4 bases and J by 5 bases. The DNA of the CDR3 is TGCGCCAGCAGCCCGGGGGGTTCGGAGACCCAGTACTTC. This sequence encodes CASSPGGSETQYF. The full variable domain, rest sourced from reference TRBV5-1 and TRBJ2-5, is KAGVTQTPRYLIKTRGQQVTLSCSPISGHRSVSWYQQTPGQGLQFLFEYFSETQRNKGNFPGRFSGRQFSNSRSEMNVSTLELGDSALYLCASSPGGSETQYFGPGTRLLVL.

The chain recombines TRBV20-1 with TRBJ1-1, with 11 bases fitting TRBD1. V lost 3 bases and J lost 6; bases outside the gene matches: 9. This CDR3 is 15 amino acids long. CDR1 and CDR2 from the germline V gene are DFQATT and SNEGSKA (reference sequence). CDR3 protein: CSASPGTGGTAEAFF. For the CDR3, the DNA is TGCAGTGCTAGTCCCGGGACAGGGGGAACGGCTGAAGCTTTCTTT.

This rearrangement joins TRBV19 to TRBJ2-1; 8 nucleotides line up with TRBD1. The germline CDR1 and CDR2 sequences are LNHDA and SQIVND (reference sequence). V lost 4 bases, J lost 4 bases, and 15 bases stayed unmatched. The CDR3 totals 18 residues. The CDR3 bases are TGTGCCAGTAGTACCAACGGGCGAAGACAGGGGCATTACAATGAGCAGTTCTTC. Translation gives CASSTNGRRQGHYNEQFF.

The chain is built from TRBV3-1 (or the pseudogene TRBV3-2) and TRBJ2-7; the D is unclear. The germline V gene has CDR1 LGHDT and CDR2 YNNKEL (reference sequence). Deletions cut 8 bases from V and 6 bases from J, with 11 bases between. This CDR3 is built from 11 residues. CDR3 protein: CASSLSSEQYF. The DNA for the CDR3 is TGTGCCAGCTCGCTATCGTCCGAGCAGTACTTC.

This clone was detected a few times. The V call is TRBV6-4, the J call TRBJ2-2; 7 bases line up with TRBD2. V lost 0 bases and J lost 3; bases outside the gene matches: 4. CDR1 is MRHNA, CDR2 SNTAGT, per germline. The CDR3 has 16 residues. The CDR3 coding sequence is TGTGCCAGCAGTGACTCGATGGCGGGAGACACCGGGGAGCTGTTTTTT. This translates into CASSDSMAGDTGELFF.

This rearrangement joins TRBV5-6 to TRBJ2-2, with D uncertain. Germline CDR1 and CDR2: SGHDT and YYEEEE. The germline V and J ends were trimmed by 0 bases and 2 bases, with 11 bases remaining between them. The CDR3 has 16 residues. CDR3 sequence reads: CASSLVQVANTGELFF. Written as DNA, the CDR3 is TGTGCCAGCAGCTTGGTTCAAGTAGCAAACACCGGGGAGCTGTTTTTT.

The chain couples TRBV27 to TRBJ2-3, with 7 bases identical to TRBD2. Trimming took 6 bases from V and 3 from J; bases not matched to a gene: 9. This CDR3 spans 15 amino acids. The germline CDR1 and CDR2 sequences are MNHEY and SMNVEV (reference sequence). This CDR3 reads CASRGVGGVTDTQYF. The CDR3 DNA sequence: TGTGCCAGCAGGGGGGTTGGGGGGGTAACAGATACGCAGTATTTT.

The chain joins TRBV3-1 (or the pseudogene TRBV3-2) to TRBJ1-5; TRBD1 matches 8 bases. Unmatched junction bases numbered 19, after V lost 2 bases and J lost 1 base. Per the germline V gene, CDR1 is LGHDT and CDR2 is YNNKEL (reference sequence). The CDR3 runs 21 residues. In DNA, the CDR3 is TGTGCCAGCAGCCAATATAGCCGCAGACGGGCTACAGGGGGGAGCAATCAGCCCCAGCATTTT. This encodes CASSQYSRRRATGGSNQPQHF.